Listed below are T cell receptor beta chains from one sample, sequenced in a study of long-term antiretroviral therapy in people with HIV. Clones were sequenced by immunoSEQ multiplex PCR, and TCRdb holds only the in-frame ones, with some missing. The sample includes roughly 17,000 clones, 70% to 90% of them seen just once. The sequences come from unsorted PBMCs, collected 0.3 years after starting antiretroviral therapy. The origin of the receptors is a man aged 18-30 years with HIV. Both conserved end residues are part of each CDR3. D genes are given only for firm matches. The size of a clone is reported for some rows only, either as once, few or many, or as a class for expanded clones.

D: -; length: 16; J: TRBJ1-4; size: -; V: TRBV4-2; DNA: TGTGCCGGCAGCCAAGTCTTTGCAGGGGATAATGAAAAACTGTTTTTT; CDR3: CAGSQVFAGDNEKLFF
D: -; length: 12; J: TRBJ2-5; size: -; V: TRBV7-9; DNA: TGTGCCAGCAGCTTAACAAGAGAGACCCAGTACTTC; CDR3: CASSLTRETQYF
D: TRBD2; length: 18; J: TRBJ2-3; size: -; V: TRBV2; DNA: TGTGCCAGCAGTCCAACAAGCAGGGCTAGCGGGCATACAGATACGCAGTATTTT; CDR3: CASSPTSRASGHTDTQYF
D: -; length: 14; J: TRBJ1-5; size: -; V: TRBV6-1; DNA: TGTGCCAGCAGTGAGTGGCAGGGGATTCAGCCCCAGCATTTT; CDR3: CASSEWQGIQPQHF
D: -; length: 11; J: TRBJ1-2; size: -; V: TRBV6-5; DNA: TGTGCCAGCAGTACCGGGGGGGGCTACACCTTC; CDR3: CASSTGGGYTF
D: TRBD2; length: 17; J: TRBJ2-2; size: -; V: TRBV10-3; DNA: TGTGCCATCAGCACTAAGAGCGGGGGGGCCAATACCGGGGAGCTGTTTTTT; CDR3: CAISTKSGGANTGELFF
D: -; length: 16; J: TRBJ1-3; size: -; V: TRBV5-1; DNA: TGCGCCAGCAGCTTGCAAGGGTCGAGCTCTGGAAACACCATATATTTT; CDR3: CASSLQGSSSGNTIYF
D: TRBD1; length: 13; J: TRBJ1-2; size: -; V: TRBV6-1; DNA: TGTGCCACCCGGGACAGGGGGCGCGGTGGCTACACCTTC; CDR3: CATRDRGRGGYTF
D: TRBD1; length: 19; J: TRBJ1-2; size: -; V: TRBV7-6; DNA: TGTGCCAGCAGCCCCGGGGGCGGGACAGGACTTTCACCAGCCTATGGCTACACCTTC; CDR3: CASSPGGGTGLSPAYGYTF
D: -; length: 13; J: TRBJ1-2; size: few; V: TRBV11-2; DNA: TGTGCCAGCAGCTTAGGAGGGGTGGGTGGCTACACCTTC; CDR3: CASSLGGVGGYTF
D: TRBD1; length: 18; J: TRBJ1-1; size: -; V: TRBV7-9; DNA: TGTGCCAGCAGCTTAGGGTTGGGTCAGGGGGCTCGGGGGACTGAAGCTTTCTTT; CDR3: CASSLGLGQGARGTEAFF
D: -; length: 14; J: TRBJ2-1; size: -; V: TRBV6-5; DNA: TGTGCCAGCAGTTACTTTGGCTCCTACAATGAGCAGTTCTTC; CDR3: CASSYFGSYNEQFF
D: -; length: 13; J: TRBJ1-5; size: -; V: TRBV28; DNA: TGTGCCAGTTTGGGGTTCGGCAATCAGCCCCAGCATTTT; CDR3: CASLGFGNQPQHF
D: -; length: 13; J: TRBJ2-1; size: -; V: TRBV2; DNA: TGTGCCAGCAGTGAAGAGGTGCACAATGAGCAGTTCTTC; CDR3: CASSEEVHNEQFF
D: -; length: 14; J: TRBJ1-2; size: -; V: TRBV28; DNA: TGTGCCAGCAGTCCTGGACTGATTAACTATGGCTACACCTTC; CDR3: CASSPGLINYGYTF
D: TRBD1; length: 15; J: TRBJ2-3; size: -; V: TRBV5-1; DNA: TGCGCCAGCAGAAGGACAGGGACCCCCACAGATACGCAGTATTTT; CDR3: CASRRTGTPTDTQYF
D: TRBD2; length: 19; J: TRBJ2-7; size: -; V: TRBV28; DNA: TGTGCCAGCAGTTTATATCTCTGGGGGGGGACTGTTGACTCCTACGAGCAGTACTTC; CDR3: CASSLYLWGGTVDSYEQYF
D: -; length: 15; J: TRBJ1-4; size: -; V: TRBV28; DNA: TGTGCCAGCAGTTTCCCTGGGGGGGAGGGTGAAAAACTGTTTTTT; CDR3: CASSFPGGEGEKLFF
D: -; length: 13; J: TRBJ2-1; size: once; V: TRBV19; DNA: TGTGCCAGTAGCCGCTACCCCTTACATGAGCAGTTCTTC; CDR3: CASSRYPLHEQFF
D: -; length: 15; J: TRBJ1-4; size: once; V: TRBV7-6; DNA: TGTGCCAGCAGCCTCAACACGGGCGCTAATGAAAAACTGTTTTTT; CDR3: CASSLNTGANEKLFF
D: -; length: 13; J: TRBJ1-1; size: -; V: TRBV5-1; DNA: TGCGCCAGCAGCATACAGGGGAACACTGAAGCTTTCTTT; CDR3: CASSIQGNTEAFF
D: -; length: 17; J: TRBJ2-5; size: -; V: TRBV5-1; DNA: TGCGCCAGCAGCTCGTCTCAGGGATCCGCGGGACAAGAGACCCAGTACTTC; CDR3: CASSSSQGSAGQETQYF
D: -; length: 15; J: TRBJ2-1; size: -; V: TRBV5-6; DNA: TGTGCCAGCAGCTTGTCCGGAGGGGCTTACAATGAGCAGTTCTTC; CDR3: CASSLSGGAYNEQFF
D: -; length: 11; J: TRBJ2-2; size: few; V: TRBV27; DNA: TGTGCCAGCACTAGCGACGGGGAGCTGTTTTTT; CDR3: CASTSDGELFF
D: TRBD2; length: 18; J: TRBJ2-1; size: few; V: TRBV7-9; DNA: TGTGCCAGCAGCCCACCAGTACGGACTAGCGGGGGGGTCAATGAGCAGTTCTTC; CDR3: CASSPPVRTSGGVNEQFF
D: TRBD1; length: 14; J: TRBJ1-4; size: once; V: TRBV7-9; DNA: TGTGCCAGCAGCTCCCAGGGGGGAGGAGAAAAACTGTTTTTT; CDR3: CASSSQGGGEKLFF
D: -; length: 14; J: TRBJ2-7; size: -; V: TRBV28; DNA: TGTGCCAGCAGTTTCTCGGACAGAAAATACGAGCAGTACTTC; CDR3: CASSFSDRKYEQYF
D: -; length: 16; J: TRBJ2-1; size: -; V: TRBV11-2; DNA: TGTGCCAGCACCGTTAGGGCGGGGGCCCGTGGGAATGAGCAGTTCTTC; CDR3: CASTVRAGARGNEQFF
D: -; length: 11; J: TRBJ1-2; size: -; V: TRBV6-5; DNA: TGTGCCAGCCGGGGGGCCTATGGCTACACCTTC; CDR3: CASRGAYGYTF
D: -; length: 13; J: TRBJ2-3; size: -; V: TRBV5-1; DNA: TGCGCCAGCAGCACAGTGGACTCTTCACTGCAGTATTTT; CDR3: CASSTVDSSLQYF
D: TRBD1; length: 14; J: TRBJ2-3; size: -; V: TRBV10-3; DNA: TGTGCCACCCGCCCGGGACAGAGCACAGATACGCAGTATTTT; CDR3: CATRPGQSTDTQYF
D: -; length: 20; J: TRBJ1-5; size: -; V: TRBV4-2; DNA: TGTGCCAGCAGCCCGTCACTCCGGACGGGACACGGGTGGAGCAATCAGCCCCAGCATTTT; CDR3: CASSPSLRTGHGWSNQPQHF
D: -; length: 13; J: TRBJ1-2; size: few; V: TRBV7-9; DNA: TGTGCCAGCAGCGTGACAGAAAACTATGGCTACACCTTC; CDR3: CASSVTENYGYTF
D: -; length: 15; J: TRBJ1-1; size: -; V: TRBV11-2; DNA: TGTGCCAGCAGCTTTGGGGGACCCAAAAACACTGAAGCTTTCTTT; CDR3: CASSFGGPKNTEAFF
D: -; length: 15; J: TRBJ1-6; size: -; V: TRBV6-1; DNA: TGTGCCAGCAGTGAACAGGGGACACAGAATTCACCCCTCCACTTT; CDR3: CASSEQGTQNSPLHF
D: -; length: 15; J: TRBJ1-1; size: -; V: TRBV4-2; DNA: TGTGCCAGCAGCCCCTTTCTGACATCCGGCACTGAAGCTTTCTTT; CDR3: CASSPFLTSGTEAFF
D: -; length: 14; J: TRBJ1-1; size: -; V: TRBV5-1; DNA: TGCGCCAGCAGCCTCCAGGGTCGGTACACTGAAGCTTTCTTT; CDR3: CASSLQGRYTEAFF
D: -; length: 13; J: TRBJ1-2; size: few; V: TRBV2; DNA: TGTGCCAGCAGTGAAGCCTTATCCTATGGCTACACCTTC; CDR3: CASSEALSYGYTF
D: -; length: 13; J: TRBJ1-5; size: once; V: TRBV28; DNA: TGTGCCAGCAGTTTGGTTCTAAATCAGCCCCAGCATTTT; CDR3: CASSLVLNQPQHF
D: -; length: 15; J: TRBJ1-5; size: medium-sized; V: TRBV28; DNA: TGTGCCACCGCGACGGTTCAACTTTATGATCAGCCCCAGCATTTT; CDR3: CATATVQLYDQPQHF
D: -; length: 15; J: TRBJ2-3; size: -; V: TRBV7-6; DNA: TGTGCCAGCAGCCTCCGCGGCTCGGATCCAGATACGCAGTATTTT; CDR3: CASSLRGSDPDTQYF
D: -; length: 12; J: TRBJ1-2; size: few; V: TRBV13; DNA: TGTGCCAGCAGCACCCGGGAACGTGGCTACACCTTC; CDR3: CASSTRERGYTF
D: -; length: 13; J: TRBJ2-7; size: -; V: TRBV4-2; DNA: TGTGCCAGCAGCCAAGAGGCCAGGTATGAGCAGTACTTC; CDR3: CASSQEARYEQYF
D: -; length: 16; J: TRBJ2-1; size: -; V: TRBV9; DNA: TGTGCCAGCAGCGTCCAATCTCAGGCCGGAGCCAATGAGCAGTTCTTC; CDR3: CASSVQSQAGANEQFF
D: TRBD1; length: 14; J: TRBJ1-1; size: -; V: TRBV7-6; DNA: TGTGCCAGCAGCCCGGGACAGGGGGCGGGTGAAGCTTTCTTT; CDR3: CASSPGQGAGEAFF
D: -; length: 13; J: TRBJ1-1; size: -; V: TRBV7-9; DNA: TGTGCCAGCAGCCGAGGGGTGAACACTGAAGCTTTCTTT; CDR3: CASSRGVNTEAFF
D: -; length: 15; J: TRBJ2-1; size: -; V: TRBV7-3; DNA: TGTGCCAGCAGCTGGCACAGTGGTGCCTACAATGAGCAGTTCTTC; CDR3: CASSWHSGAYNEQFF
D: -; length: 13; J: TRBJ1-1; size: -; V: TRBV6-5; DNA: TGTGCCAGCAGTTACGACCGTCACACTGAAGCTTTCTTT; CDR3: CASSYDRHTEAFF